Presented here are 31 T cell receptor beta chains from one specimen sequenced in a study of CXCR3-negative and CXCR3-positive naive CD8 T cells. UMI labels and 5' RACE were used to prepare the TRB cDNA libraries. TCRdb re-called the 5' RACE reads; every CDR3 protein appears as one record, without DNA. This listing includes roughly 100,000 distinct CDR3 sequences. Sequenced material: naive CXCR3- CD8+ T cells from blood. Subset indicated: CD45RO-CCR7+CD27+CD95- naive CD8+ T cells lacking CXCR3 (TNR3-). These receptors all come from a human donor in good health. Some clones in this sample may be carry-over from other donors' samples.

The CDR3: CASSPSFPRLGDGTDTQYF. The J gene is TRBJ2-3, the V gene TRBV12-3 or TRBV12-4; TCRdb's D gene call, TRBD2, goes unchecked for lack of DNA. This CDR3 comprises 19 residues.

The V and J genes are TRBV11-2 and TRBJ2-2. The germline V gene encodes CDR1 SGHAT and CDR2 FQNNGV. CDR3 length: 14 residues. The CDR3: CASSLDRGPGELFF.

The V call is TRBV5-1, the J call TRBJ2-1. CDR1 is SGHRS and CDR2 is YFSETQ in the germline V gene. There are 15 residues in the CDR3. Here the CDR3 reads CASSLTAVTYNEQFF.

The chain carries TRBV14 and TRBJ2-1. This CDR3 spans 12 amino acids. The V gene's germline CDR1 is SGHDN and CDR2 FVKESK. The CDR3 loop reads CASSLVYNEQFF.

The chain joins TRBV29-1 to TRBJ2-7; lacking DNA, the TRBD1 call made by TCRdb goes unchecked. Looked up from germline, CDR1 is SQVTM and CDR2 is ANQGSEA. The CDR3 extends over 12 amino acids. This CDR3 is CSVVDSHYEQYF.

V and J are TRBV28 and TRBJ2-7. Germline assignment: CDR1 MDHEN and CDR2 SYDVKM. The CDR3 length is 15 residues. This CDR3 is CASSLDPDGDDEQYF.

The chain couples TRBV5-1 to TRBJ1-2; the D gene TCRdb calls, TRBD1, cannot be checked with no DNA. The CDR3 is 19 residues long. The germline CDR1 and CDR2 sequences are SGHRS and YFSETQ. CDR3 sequence reads: CASSLVRRPTGPNNYGYTF.

The chain carries TRBV4-2 and TRBJ2-7; no DNA is available, so the TRBD2 call from TCRdb remains unchecked. The CDR3 covers 17 residues. Germline V gives CDR1 LGHNA, CDR2 YNFKEQ. The CDR3 sequence: CASSQDRASGTFYEQYF.

This chain joins TRBV13 and TRBJ2-1; TCRdb outputs TRBD2, but without DNA this stays unchecked. The CDR3 is 15 amino acids. The germline V gene encodes CDR1 PRHDT and CDR2 FYEKMQ (reference sequence). This chain's CDR3 is CASSHSSGDRSEQFF.

This chain uses TRBV20-1 with TRBJ2-5; TCRdb proposes TRBD1, but this gene call is untestable without DNA. The CDR3 has 14 residues. Germline-derived CDR1 and CDR2 are DFQATT and SNEGSKA (reference sequence). The CDR3 sequence: CSARVGQQQETQYF.

V is TRBV9 and J is TRBJ2-3; lacking DNA, the TRBD2 call made by TCRdb goes unchecked. Germline V gene sequence: CDR1 SGDLS, CDR2 YYNGEE. The CDR3 covers 14 residues. The CDR3 sequence is CASTLSGSTATQYF.

The chain links TRBV29-1 to TRBJ2-1; TCRdb outputs TRBD2, but without DNA this stays unchecked. CDR1 is SQVTM, CDR2 ANQGSEA, per germline. There are 16 residues in the CDR3. The CDR3 loop is CSVEDGSLADYNEQFF.

CDR3 protein: CASKAGGYEQYF. This chain joins TRBV9 and TRBJ2-7; TCRdb's assignment of TRBD2 cannot be checked, as there is no DNA. The V gene's germline CDR1 is SGDLS and CDR2 YYNGEE. This CDR3 comprises 12 residues. The full variable domain, its missing parts supplied by reference TRBV9 and TRBJ2-7, is DSGVTQTPKHLITATGQRVTLRCSPRSGDLSVYWYQQSLDQGLQFLIQYYNGEERAKGNILERFSAQQFPDLHSELNLSSLELGDSALYFCASKAGGYEQYFGPGTRLTVT.

This chain joins TRBV29-1 and TRBJ2-5; TCRdb outputs TRBD1, but without DNA this stays unchecked. The CDR3 spans 13 residues. The V gene's germline CDR1 is SQVTM and CDR2 ANQGSEA. This CDR3 is CSVEGDKQETQYF.

The CDR3 sequence is CSVEAGLAGPNEQFF. The chain is built from TRBV29-1 and TRBJ2-1; TCRdb's assignment of TRBD2 cannot be checked, as there is no DNA. This CDR3 is built from 15 residues. Germline V gene lookup returns CDR1 SQVTM and CDR2 ANQGSEA.

The chain couples TRBV19 to TRBJ1-2; TCRdb proposes TRBD1, but this gene call is untestable without DNA. Germline values: CDR1 LNHDA, CDR2 SQIVND (reference sequence). The CDR3 is made up of 13 amino acids. CDR3: CASNNRLGEGYTF.

The chain uses TRBV6-5 and TRBJ1-4. This CDR3 comprises 14 residues. Per the germline V gene, CDR1 is MNHEY and CDR2 is SVGAGI. This CDR3 is CASSYEQSNEKLFF.

The V gene is TRBV20-1, the J gene TRBJ1-1. Germline CDR1 DFQATT, CDR2 SNEGSKA (reference sequence). The CDR3 spans 13 residues. The chain's CDR3 is CSAWLAGPTEAFF.

The chain joins TRBV29-1 to TRBJ2-5; TCRdb's D call of TRBD1 is untestable without DNA. There are 15 residues in the CDR3. CDR1 and CDR2 (germline): SQVTM, ANQGSEA. CDR3: CSASSGTAYQETQYF.

The chain couples TRBV20-1 to TRBJ2-3; with no DNA, the TCRdb D assignment of TRBD2 cannot be verified. The CDR3 sequence is 16 residues long. Germline V gene data show CDR1 as DFQATT and CDR2 as SNEGSKA (reference sequence). CDR3 loop: CSAIPLAGGPTDTQYF.

V usage is TRBV29-1 and J usage is TRBJ2-5; the D call of TRBD2 rests on TCRdb alone, since no DNA is present to check it. In germline, CDR1 is SQVTM, CDR2 ANQGSEA. The CDR3 covers 15 residues. The CDR3 loop reads CSVTSGRALEETQYF.

The chain has TRBV7-8 and TRBJ2-7; TCRdb lists TRBD2, though no DNA is available to test this call. CDR3 length: 14 residues. Per the germline V gene, CDR1 is SGHVS and CDR2 is FQNEAQ. This CDR3 is CASSSMGGSYEQYF. Based on the CDR3 plus reference TRBV7-8 and TRBJ2-7, the full variable domain is GAGVSQSPRYKVAKRGQDVALRCDPISGHVSLFWYQQALGQGPEFLTYFQNEAQLDKSGLPSDRFFAERPEGSVSTLKIQRTQQEDSAVYLCASSSMGGSYEQYFGPGTRLTVT.

V and J are TRBV12-3 or TRBV12-4 and TRBJ2-3; TCRdb's assignment of TRBD1 cannot be checked, as there is no DNA. This CDR3 spans 15 amino acids. The CDR3 sequence is CASSFRDGNTDTQYF.

This chain's CDR3 is CASSYDTLGHTF. The V gene is TRBV12-3 or TRBV12-4, the J gene TRBJ1-2. This CDR3 is built from 12 residues.

The genes are TRBV7-9 and TRBJ2-7; without DNA, the TCRdb call of TRBD1 cannot be checked. From germline, CDR1 is SEHNR and CDR2 FQNEAQ (reference sequence). The CDR3 length is 15 residues. This chain's CDR3 is CASSSLGAPTYEQYF.

The chain carries TRBV12-3 or TRBV12-4 and TRBJ2-1; TCRdb designates TRBD2, a call that cannot be tested without DNA. The CDR3 is 19 amino acids. CDR3 region: CASSLVWASGSPGNNEQFF.

The rearrangement joins TRBV7-9 to TRBJ1-2; TCRdb reports TRBD1, a call that lacks DNA to check it against. The CDR3 is made up of 15 amino acids. Germline V gives CDR1 SEHNR, CDR2 FQNEAQ (reference sequence). CDR3 sequence: CASSLAGTEAYGYTF.

The J gene is TRBJ2-5, the V gene TRBV6-5. Germline CDR1 MNHEY, CDR2 SVGAGI. This CDR3 contains 14 residues. CDR3 in amino acids: CASSYNFEEETQYF.

This chain uses TRBV7-2 with TRBJ1-5. The CDR3 is 19 residues long. Germline V gene data show CDR1 as SGHTA and CDR2 as FQGNSA. The CDR3 region is CASSLSGKDLWDSNQPQHF.

V is TRBV29-1 and J is TRBJ1-2. CDR1 is SQVTM, CDR2 ANQGSEA, per germline. This CDR3 spans 11 amino acids. CDR3 in amino acids: CSVVWEDGYTF.

V is TRBV7-3 and J is TRBJ2-3. The CDR3 loop spans 15 amino acids. The germline V gene encodes CDR1 SGHTA and CDR2 FQGTGA. The chain's CDR3 is CASSSSFSATDTQYF. Looking up the rest from reference TRBV7-3 and TRBJ2-3 gives the full variable domain: GAGVSQTPSNKVTEKGKYVELRCDPISGHTALYWYRQSLGQGPEFLIYFQGTGAADDSGLPNDRFFAVRPEGSVSTLKIQRTERGDSAVYLCASSSSFSATDTQYFGPGTRLTVL.